This T cell receptor beta chain was captured in a study of human CD8 memory T cell subsets. The CDR3 spans 17 residues. Germline loops: CDR1 SGHTA, CDR2 FQGTGA. UMI-labeled 5' RACE yielded the TCR beta libraries. TCRdb re-called the 5' RACE reads; every CDR3 protein appears as one record, without DNA. The sample holds roughly 8,900 distinct CDR3 sequences. Progenitor exhausted-like CD8+ memory cells (TPEX) were CCR7+ PD-1+ TIGIT+. The PBMC were taken from buffy coats (from healthy donors). This clonotype was obtained from a human donor in good health. Material for sequencing was CD8+ T cells from PBMCs. This chain joins TRBV7-3 and TRBJ2-3; with no DNA, the TCRdb D assignment of TRBD1 cannot be verified. CDR3 amino acids: CASSSGPLGSSTDTQYF.